This TCR beta chain was identified in a study of shared clonotypes between healthy human individuals. General study findings and limits: Naive subsets generally exceeded memory subsets in estimated richness.

Libraries were prepared by immunoSEQ multiplex PCR; TCRdb keeps only in-frame clonotypes and omits some of them. The sample yields approximately 1,000,000 clones, 70% to 80% seen once. This CDR3 spans 15 amino acids. Germline V gene lookup returns CDR1 SGHRS and CDR2 YFSETQ. V was pared by 0 bases and J by 9 bases, with 6 bases of the junction left unmatched. About this clone itself: Its antigen remains unknown.

This sequence was found in a young man in good health. Some clones in this sample may be carry-over from other donors' samples. This chain uses TRBV5-1 with TRBJ2-1; 10 bases are shared with TRBD2. The sequencing input was memory CD4+ T cells from PBMCs. This sample's subset: CD45RA-negative fraction. The CDR3 sequence is CASSLGVAGGVEQFF. The CDR3 DNA sequence: TGCGCCAGCAGCTTGGGGGTAGCGGGAGGTGTTGAGCAGTTCTTC.